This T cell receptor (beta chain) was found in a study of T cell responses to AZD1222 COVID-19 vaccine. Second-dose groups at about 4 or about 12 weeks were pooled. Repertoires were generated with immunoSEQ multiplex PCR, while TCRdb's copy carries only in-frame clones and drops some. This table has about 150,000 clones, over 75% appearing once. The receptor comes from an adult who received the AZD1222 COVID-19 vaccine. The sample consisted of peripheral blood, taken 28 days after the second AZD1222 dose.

The CDR3 bases are TGTGCCAGCAGCCCGATTCAAGCGCACGAGCAGTACTTC. Its translation: CASSPIQAHEQYF. The chain has TRBV12-3 or TRBV12-4 and TRBJ2-7, with D hard to call. This CDR3 spans 13 amino acids. Between the trimmed V and J ends, which lost 6 bases and 5 bases, there was a span of 14 bases.